This TCR beta chain came from a study of OX40 agonist ivuxolimab in advanced cancers. Here immunoSEQ multiplex PCR was the method, and the copy in TCRdb shows in-frame clones only, minus some. There are some 16,000 clones in the sample; about 81% occur only once, and roughly 43% lies in the top ten. The germline gives CDR1 SGDLS, CDR2 YYNGEE. The CDR3 has 14 amino acids. V was shortened by 0 bases and J by 1 base, with 7 bases between the two germline ends. The sample in question was CD4+ or CD8+ T cells sorted from blood, obtained in a trial of the OX40 agonist ivuxolimab. This clonotype was obtained from an adult with an advanced solid tumor such as melanoma, head and neck, liver or kidney cancer. The V and J genes are TRBV9 and TRBJ1-1; D gene unclear. The CDR3 DNA is TGTGCCAGCAGCGTAGGGGCGGGGAACACTGAAGCTTTCTTT. Amino acid sequence: CASSVGAGNTEAFF.